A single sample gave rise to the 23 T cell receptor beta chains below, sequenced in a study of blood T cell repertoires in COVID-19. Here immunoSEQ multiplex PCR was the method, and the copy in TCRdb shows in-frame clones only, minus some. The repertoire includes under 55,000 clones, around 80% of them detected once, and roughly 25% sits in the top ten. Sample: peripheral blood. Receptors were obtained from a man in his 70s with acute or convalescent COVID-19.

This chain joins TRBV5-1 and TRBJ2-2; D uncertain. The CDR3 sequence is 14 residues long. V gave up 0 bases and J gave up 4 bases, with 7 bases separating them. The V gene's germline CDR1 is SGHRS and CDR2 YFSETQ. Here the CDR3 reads CASSLGPFTGELFF. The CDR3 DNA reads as TGCGCCAGCAGCTTGGGTCCGTTCACCGGGGAGCTGTTTTTT.

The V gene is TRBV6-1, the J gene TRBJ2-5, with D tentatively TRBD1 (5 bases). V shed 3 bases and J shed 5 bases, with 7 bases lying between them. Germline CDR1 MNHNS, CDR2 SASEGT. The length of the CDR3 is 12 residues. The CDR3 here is CASSEPGETQYF. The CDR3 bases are TGTGCCAGCAGTGAGCCAGGGGAGACCCAGTACTTC.

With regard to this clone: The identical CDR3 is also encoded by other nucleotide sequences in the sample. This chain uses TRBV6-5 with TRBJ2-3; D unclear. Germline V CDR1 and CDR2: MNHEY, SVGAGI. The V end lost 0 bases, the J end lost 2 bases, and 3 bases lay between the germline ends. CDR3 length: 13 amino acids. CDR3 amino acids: CASSYSYTDTQYF. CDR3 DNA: TGTGCCAGCAGTTACTCGTACACAGATACGCAGTATTTT.

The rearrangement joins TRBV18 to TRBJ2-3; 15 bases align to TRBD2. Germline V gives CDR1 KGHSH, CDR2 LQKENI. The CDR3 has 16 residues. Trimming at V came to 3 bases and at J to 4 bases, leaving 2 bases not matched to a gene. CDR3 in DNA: TGTGCCAGCTCACCGGGACTAGCGGGGGGTTCAGATACGCAGTATTTT. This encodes CASSPGLAGGSDTQYF. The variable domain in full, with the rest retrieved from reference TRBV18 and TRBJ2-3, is NAGVMQNPRHLVRRRGQEARLRCSPMKGHSHVYWYRQLPEEGLKFMVYLQKENIIDESGMPKERFSAEFPKEGPSILRIQQVVRGDSAAYFCASSPGLAGGSDTQYFGPGTRLTVL.

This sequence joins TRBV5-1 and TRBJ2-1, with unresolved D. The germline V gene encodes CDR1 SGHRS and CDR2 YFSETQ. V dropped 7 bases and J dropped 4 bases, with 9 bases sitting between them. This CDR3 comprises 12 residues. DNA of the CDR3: TGCGCCAGCGGCGGCGGTTACAATGAGCAGTTCTTC. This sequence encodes CASGGGYNEQFF.

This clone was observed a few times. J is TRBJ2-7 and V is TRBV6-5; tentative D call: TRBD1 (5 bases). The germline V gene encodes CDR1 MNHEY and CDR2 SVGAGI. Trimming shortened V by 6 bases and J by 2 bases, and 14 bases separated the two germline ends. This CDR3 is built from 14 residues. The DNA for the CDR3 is TGTGCCAGCAGCTACACACAGGAAACCTACGAGCAGTACTTC. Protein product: CASSYTQETYEQYF.

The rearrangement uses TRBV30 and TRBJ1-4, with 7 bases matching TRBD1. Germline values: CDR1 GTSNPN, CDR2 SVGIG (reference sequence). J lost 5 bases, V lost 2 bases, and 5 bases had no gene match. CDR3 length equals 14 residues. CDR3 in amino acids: CAWSFGTVNEKLFF. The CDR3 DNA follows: TGTGCCTGGAGTTTCGGGACAGTAAATGAAAAACTGTTTTTT.

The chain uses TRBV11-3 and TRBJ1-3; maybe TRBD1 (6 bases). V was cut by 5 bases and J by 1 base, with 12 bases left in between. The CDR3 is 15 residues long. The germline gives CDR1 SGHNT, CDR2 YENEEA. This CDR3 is CASSPRQGSGNTIYF. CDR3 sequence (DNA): TGTGCCAGCAGCCCCAGGCAGGGGTCTGGAAACACCATATATTTT.

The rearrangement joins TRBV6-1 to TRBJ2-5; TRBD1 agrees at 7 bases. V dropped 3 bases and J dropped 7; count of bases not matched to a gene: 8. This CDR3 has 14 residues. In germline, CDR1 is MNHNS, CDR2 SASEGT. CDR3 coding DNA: TGTGCCAGCAGTGAGAGGGGGCGCCTTGGGACCCAGTACTTC. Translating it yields CASSERGRLGTQYF.

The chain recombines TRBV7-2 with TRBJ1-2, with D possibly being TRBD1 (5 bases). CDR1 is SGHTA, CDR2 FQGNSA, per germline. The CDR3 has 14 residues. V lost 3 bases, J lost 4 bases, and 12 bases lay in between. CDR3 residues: CASSLEQAVYGYTF. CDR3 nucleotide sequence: TGTGCCAGCAGCTTGGAACAGGCCGTCTATGGCTACACCTTC.

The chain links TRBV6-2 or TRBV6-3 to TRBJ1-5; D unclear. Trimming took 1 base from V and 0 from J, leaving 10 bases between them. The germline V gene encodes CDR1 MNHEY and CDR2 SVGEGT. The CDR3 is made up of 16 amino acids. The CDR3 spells CASSYFYRDSNQPQHF. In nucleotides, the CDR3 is TGTGCCAGCAGTTACTTCTACCGGGATAGCAATCAGCCCCAGCATTTT.

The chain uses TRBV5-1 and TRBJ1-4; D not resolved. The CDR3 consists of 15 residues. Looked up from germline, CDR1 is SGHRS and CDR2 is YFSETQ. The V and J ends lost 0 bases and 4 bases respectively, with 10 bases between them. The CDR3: CASSLEGELNEKLFF. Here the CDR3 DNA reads TGCGCCAGCAGCTTGGAAGGAGAACTTAATGAAAAACTGTTTTTT. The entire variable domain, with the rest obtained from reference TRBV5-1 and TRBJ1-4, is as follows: KAGVTQTPRYLIKTRGQQVTLSCSPISGHRSVSWYQQTPGQGLQFLFEYFSETQRNKGNFPGRFSGRQFSNSRSEMNVSTLELGDSALYLCASSLEGELNEKLFFGSGTQLSVL.

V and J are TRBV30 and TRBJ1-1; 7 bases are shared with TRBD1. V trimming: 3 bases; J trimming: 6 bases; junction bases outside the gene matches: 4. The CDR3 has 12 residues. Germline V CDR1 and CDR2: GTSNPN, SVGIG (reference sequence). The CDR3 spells CAWRGGAAEAFF. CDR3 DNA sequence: TGTGCCTGGAGAGGGGGCGCGGCTGAAGCTTTCTTT.

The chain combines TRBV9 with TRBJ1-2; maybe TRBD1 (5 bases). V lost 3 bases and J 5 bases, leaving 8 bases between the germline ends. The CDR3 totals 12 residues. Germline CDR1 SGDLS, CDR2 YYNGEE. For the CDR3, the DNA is TGTGCCAGCAGCGGGGACTTTTATGGCTACACCTTC. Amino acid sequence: CASSGDFYGYTF. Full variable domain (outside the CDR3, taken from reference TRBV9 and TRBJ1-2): DSGVTQTPKHLITATGQRVTLRCSPRSGDLSVYWYQQSLDQGLQFLIQYYNGEERAKGNILERFSAQQFPDLHSELNLSSLELGDSALYFCASSGDFYGYTFGSGTRLTVV.

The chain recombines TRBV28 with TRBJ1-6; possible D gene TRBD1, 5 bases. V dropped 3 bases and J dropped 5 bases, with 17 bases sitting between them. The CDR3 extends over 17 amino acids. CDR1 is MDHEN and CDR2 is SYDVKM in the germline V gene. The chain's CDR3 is CASSFPRGLNNNSPLHF. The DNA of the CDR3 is TGTGCCAGCAGTTTTCCAAGGGGCCTCAATAATAATTCACCCCTCCACTTT.

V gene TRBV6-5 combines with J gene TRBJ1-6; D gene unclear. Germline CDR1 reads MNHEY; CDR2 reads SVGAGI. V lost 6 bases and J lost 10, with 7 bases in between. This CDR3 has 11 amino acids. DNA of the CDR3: TGTGCCAGCAGGAGAGGGTCACCCCTCCACTTT. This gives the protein CASRRGSPLHF.

The CDR3 spells CASSDETGIEKLFF. Written as DNA, the CDR3 is TGTGCCAGCAGTGACGAGACAGGGATTGAAAAACTGTTTTTT. The rearrangement links TRBV6-4 to TRBJ1-4; 7 bases map to TRBD1. Losses at the gene ends were 2 bases for V and 7 bases for J; bases not matched to a gene: 4. This CDR3 contains 14 residues. The germline V gene encodes CDR1 MRHNA and CDR2 SNTAGT.

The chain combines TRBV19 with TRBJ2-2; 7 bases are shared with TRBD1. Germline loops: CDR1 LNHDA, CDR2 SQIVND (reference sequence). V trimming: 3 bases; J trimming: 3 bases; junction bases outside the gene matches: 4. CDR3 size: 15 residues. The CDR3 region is CASSIGGQYTGELFF. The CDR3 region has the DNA TGTGCCAGTAGTATTGGGGGACAGTACACCGGGGAGCTGTTTTTT.

CDR3 in DNA: TGTGCCAGCTGCCAGTATAGCAATCAGCCCCAGCATTTT. Its protein product is CASCQYSNQPQHF. The rearrangement joins TRBV6-5 to TRBJ1-5, with no clear D. Trimming removed 8 bases at V and 0 bases at J, with 8 bases between. CDR1 is MNHEY and CDR2 is SVGAGI in the germline V gene. The CDR3 length is 13 residues.

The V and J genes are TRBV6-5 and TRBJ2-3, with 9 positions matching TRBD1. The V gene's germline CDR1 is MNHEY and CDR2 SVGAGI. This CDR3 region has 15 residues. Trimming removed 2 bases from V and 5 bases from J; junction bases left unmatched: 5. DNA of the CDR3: TGTGCCAGCAGTTACCCGGGACAGGGTAAAGATACGCAGTATTTT. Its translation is CASSYPGQGKDTQYF.

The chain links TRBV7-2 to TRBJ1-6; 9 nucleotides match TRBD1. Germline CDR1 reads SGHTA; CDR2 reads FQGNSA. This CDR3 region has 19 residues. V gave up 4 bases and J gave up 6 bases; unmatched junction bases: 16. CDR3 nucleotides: TGTGCCAGCAGCTACATCCGGGACAGGGATCTCGGTACTAATTCACCCCTCCACTTT. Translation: CASSYIRDRDLGTNSPLHF.

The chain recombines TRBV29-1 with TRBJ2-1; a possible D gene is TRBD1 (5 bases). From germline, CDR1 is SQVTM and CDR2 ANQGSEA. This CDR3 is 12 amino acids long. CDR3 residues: CSAKGSYNEQFF. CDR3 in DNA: TGCAGTGCGAAGGGGTCCTACAATGAGCAGTTCTTC.

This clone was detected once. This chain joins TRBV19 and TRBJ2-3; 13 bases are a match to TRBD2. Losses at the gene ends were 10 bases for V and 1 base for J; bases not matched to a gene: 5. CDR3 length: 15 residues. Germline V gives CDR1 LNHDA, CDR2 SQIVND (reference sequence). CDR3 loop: CATHGLAGGTDTQYF. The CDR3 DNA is TGTGCCACCCATGGACTAGCGGGGGGCACAGATACGCAGTATTTT. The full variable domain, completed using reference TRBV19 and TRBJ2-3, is DGGITQSPKYLFRKEGQNVTLSCEQNLNHDAMYWYRQDPGQGLRLIYYSQIVNDFQKGDIAEGYSVSREKKESFPLTVTSAQKNPTAFYLCATHGLAGGTDTQYFGPGTRLTVL.